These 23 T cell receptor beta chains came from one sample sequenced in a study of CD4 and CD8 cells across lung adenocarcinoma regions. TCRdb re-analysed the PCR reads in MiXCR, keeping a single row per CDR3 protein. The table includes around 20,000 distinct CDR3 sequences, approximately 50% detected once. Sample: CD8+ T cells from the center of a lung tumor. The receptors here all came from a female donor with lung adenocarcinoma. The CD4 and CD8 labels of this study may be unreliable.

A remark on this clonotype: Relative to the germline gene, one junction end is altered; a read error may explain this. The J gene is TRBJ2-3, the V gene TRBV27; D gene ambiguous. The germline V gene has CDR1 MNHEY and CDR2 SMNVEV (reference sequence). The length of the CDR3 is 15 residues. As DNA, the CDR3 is TGTGCCAGCAGTTATTCGACACAGCCCACAGAGACGCAGTACTTT. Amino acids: CASSYSTQPTETQYF.

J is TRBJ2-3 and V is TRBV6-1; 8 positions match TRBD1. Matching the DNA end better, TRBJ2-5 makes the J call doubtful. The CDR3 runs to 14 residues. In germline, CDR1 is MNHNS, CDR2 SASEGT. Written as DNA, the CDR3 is TGTGCCAGCAGTGAGTCAGGGGGCATAGAGACCCAGTACTTC. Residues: CASSESGGIETQYF.

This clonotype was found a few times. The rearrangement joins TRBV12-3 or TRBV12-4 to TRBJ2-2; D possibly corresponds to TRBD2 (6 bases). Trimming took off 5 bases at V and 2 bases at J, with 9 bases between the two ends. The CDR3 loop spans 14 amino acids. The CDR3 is CASSVGTNTGELFF. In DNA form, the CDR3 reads TGTGCCAGCAGTGTAGGGACTAACACCGGGGAGCTGTTTTTT.

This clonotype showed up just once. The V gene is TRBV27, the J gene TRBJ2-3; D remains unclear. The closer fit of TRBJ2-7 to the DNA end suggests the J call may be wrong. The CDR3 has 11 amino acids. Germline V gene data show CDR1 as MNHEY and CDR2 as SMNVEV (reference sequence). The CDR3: CAMGPTNTQYF. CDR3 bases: TGTGCCATGGGTCCTACAAATACGCAGTACTTC.

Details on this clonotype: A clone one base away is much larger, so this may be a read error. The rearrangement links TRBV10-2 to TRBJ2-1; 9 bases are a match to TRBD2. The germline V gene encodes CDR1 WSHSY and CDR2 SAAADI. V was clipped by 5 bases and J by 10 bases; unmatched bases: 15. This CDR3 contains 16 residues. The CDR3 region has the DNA TGCGCCAGCAGTCTCACTAGCGGGCCCCGTAGGGGCGAGCAGTTCTTC. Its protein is CASSLTSGPRRGEQFF.

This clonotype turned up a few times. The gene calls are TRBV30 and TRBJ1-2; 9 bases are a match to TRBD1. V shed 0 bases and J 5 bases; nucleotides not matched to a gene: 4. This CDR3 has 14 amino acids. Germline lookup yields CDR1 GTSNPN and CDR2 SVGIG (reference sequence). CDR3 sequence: CAWSVQGARYGYTF. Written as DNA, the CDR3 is TGTGCCTGGAGTGTACAGGGGGCTAGGTATGGCTACACCTTC.

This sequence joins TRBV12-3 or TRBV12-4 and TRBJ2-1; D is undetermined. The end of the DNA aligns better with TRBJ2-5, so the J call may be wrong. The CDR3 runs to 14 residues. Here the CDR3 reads CASSLPESQETQYF. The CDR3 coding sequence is TGTGCCAGCAGTTTACCCGAGAGCCAAGAGACCCAGTACTTC.

CDR3 region: CASSESRTGGYEQYF. Written as DNA, the CDR3 is TGTGCCAGCAGTGAATCCCGGACAGGGGGCTACGAGCAGTACTTC. This rearrangement joins TRBV6-1 to TRBJ2-5, with 10 nucleotides matching TRBD1. With the DNA end fitting TRBJ2-7 better, the J assignment may be wrong. This CDR3 contains 15 residues. Germline V gene data show CDR1 as MNHNS and CDR2 as SASEGT.

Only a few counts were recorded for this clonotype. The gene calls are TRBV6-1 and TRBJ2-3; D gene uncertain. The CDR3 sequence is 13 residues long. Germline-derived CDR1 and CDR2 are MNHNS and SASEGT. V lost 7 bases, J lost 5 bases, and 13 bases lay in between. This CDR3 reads CASKRGLQDTQYF. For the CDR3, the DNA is TGTGCCAGCAAACGAGGTTTACAAGATACGCAGTATTTT.

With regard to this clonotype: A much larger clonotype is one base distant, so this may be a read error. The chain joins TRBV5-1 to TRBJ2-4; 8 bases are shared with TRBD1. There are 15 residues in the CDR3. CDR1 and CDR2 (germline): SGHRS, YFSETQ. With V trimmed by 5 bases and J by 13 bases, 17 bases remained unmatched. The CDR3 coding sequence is TGCGCCAGCAGTCTTAGGGACAGGATTTACAATGAGCAGTACTTC. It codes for CASSLRDRIYNEQYF.

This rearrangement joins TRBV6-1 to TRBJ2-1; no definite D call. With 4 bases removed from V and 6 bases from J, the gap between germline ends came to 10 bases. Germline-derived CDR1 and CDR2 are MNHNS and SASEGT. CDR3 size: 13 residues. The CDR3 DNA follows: TGTGCCAGCAGTGTCCAGAGTACCAATGAGCAGTTCTTC. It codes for CASSVQSTNEQFF.

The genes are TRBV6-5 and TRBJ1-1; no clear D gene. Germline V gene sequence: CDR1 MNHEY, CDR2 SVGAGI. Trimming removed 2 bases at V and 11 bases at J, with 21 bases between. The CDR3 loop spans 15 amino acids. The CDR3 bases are TGTGCCAGCAGTTACAGCGACCGACGGCTAGGTGGGGCTTTCTTT. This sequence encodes CASSYSDRRLGGAFF.

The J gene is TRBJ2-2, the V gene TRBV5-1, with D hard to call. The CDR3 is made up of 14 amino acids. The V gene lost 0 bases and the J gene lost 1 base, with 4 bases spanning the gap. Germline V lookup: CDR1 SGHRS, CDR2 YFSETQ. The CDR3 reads CASSLGQNTGELFF. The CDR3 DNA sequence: TGCGCCAGCAGCTTGGGACAGAACACCGGGGAGCTGTTTTTT. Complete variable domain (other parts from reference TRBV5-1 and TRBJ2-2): KAGVTQTPRYLIKTRGQQVTLSCSPISGHRSVSWYQQTPGQGLQFLFEYFSETQRNKGNFPGRFSGRQFSNSRSEMNVSTLELGDSALYLCASSLGQNTGELFFGEGSRLTVL.

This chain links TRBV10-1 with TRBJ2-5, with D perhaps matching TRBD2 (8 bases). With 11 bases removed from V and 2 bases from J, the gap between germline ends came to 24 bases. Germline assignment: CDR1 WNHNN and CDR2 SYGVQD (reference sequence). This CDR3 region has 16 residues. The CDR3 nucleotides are TGCGCCCGCGAGGGACTAGGGGGCCGTGAGCAAGAGACCCAGTACTTC. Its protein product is CAREGLGGREQETQYF.

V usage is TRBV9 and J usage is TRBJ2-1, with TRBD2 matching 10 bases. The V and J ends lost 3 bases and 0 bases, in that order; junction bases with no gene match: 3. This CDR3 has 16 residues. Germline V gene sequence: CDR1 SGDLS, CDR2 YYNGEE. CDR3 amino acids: CASSASGGLSYNEQFF. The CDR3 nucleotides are TGTGCCAGCAGCGCTAGCGGGGGCCTCTCCTACAATGAGCAGTTCTTC. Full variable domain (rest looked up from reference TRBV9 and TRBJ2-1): DSGVTQTPKHLITATGQRVTLRCSPRSGDLSVYWYQQSLDQGLQFLIQYYNGEERAKGNILERFSAQQFPDLHSELNLSSLELGDSALYFCASSASGGLSYNEQFFGPGTRLTVL.

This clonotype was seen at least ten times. CDR3 sequence reads: CASSFDSQGPNTEAFF. CDR3 bases: TGTGCCAGCAGCTTTGATTCCCAAGGCCCGAACACTGAAGCTTTCTTT. V usage is TRBV7-2 and J usage is TRBJ1-1; no definite D call. The CDR3 contains 16 residues. V lost 3 bases and J 1 base, leaving 15 bases between the germline ends. Germline lookup yields CDR1 SGHTA and CDR2 FQGNSA. Full variable domain (outside the CDR3, taken from reference TRBV7-2 and TRBJ1-1): GAGVSQSPSNKVTEKGKDVELRCDPISGHTALYWYRQSLGQGLEFLIYFQGNSAPDKSGLPSDRFSAERTGGSVSTLTIQRTQQEDSAVYLCASSFDSQGPNTEAFFGQGTRLTVV.

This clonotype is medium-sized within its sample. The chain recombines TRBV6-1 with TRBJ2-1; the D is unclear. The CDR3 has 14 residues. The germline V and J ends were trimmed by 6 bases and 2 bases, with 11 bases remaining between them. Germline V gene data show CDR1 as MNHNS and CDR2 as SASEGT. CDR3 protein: CASSWGSTYNEQFF. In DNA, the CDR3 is TGTGCCAGCAGCTGGGGAAGCACCTACAATGAGCAGTTCTTC.

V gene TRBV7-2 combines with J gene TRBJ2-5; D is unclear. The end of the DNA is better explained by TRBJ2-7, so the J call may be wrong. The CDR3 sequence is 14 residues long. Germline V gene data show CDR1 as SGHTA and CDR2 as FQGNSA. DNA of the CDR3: TGTGCCAGCAGCTTAATGGGCGCGGCCTACGAGCAGTACTTC. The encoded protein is CASSLMGAAYEQYF.

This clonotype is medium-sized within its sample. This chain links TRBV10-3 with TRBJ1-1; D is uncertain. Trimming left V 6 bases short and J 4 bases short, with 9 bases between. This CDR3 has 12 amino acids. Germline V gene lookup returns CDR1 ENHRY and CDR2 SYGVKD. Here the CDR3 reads CAIRGATTEAFF. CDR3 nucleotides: TGTGCCATCAGGGGCGCGACCACTGAAGCTTTCTTT.

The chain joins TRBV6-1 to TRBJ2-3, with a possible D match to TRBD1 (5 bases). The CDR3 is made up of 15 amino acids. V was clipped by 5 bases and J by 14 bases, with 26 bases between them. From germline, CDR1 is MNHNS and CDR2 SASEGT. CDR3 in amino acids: CASSSAGISTGALYF. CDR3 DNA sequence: TGTGCCAGCAGTAGCGCTGGAATAAGCACAGGTGCGCTGTATTTT.

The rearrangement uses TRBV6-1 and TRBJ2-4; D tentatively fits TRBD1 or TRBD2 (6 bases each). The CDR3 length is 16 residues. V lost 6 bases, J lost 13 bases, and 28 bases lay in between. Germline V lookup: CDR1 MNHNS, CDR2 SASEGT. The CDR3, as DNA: TGTGCCAGCAGGGGCCACGGGGGCAGTGCCAAAAACACCCAGTACTTC. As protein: CASRGHGGSAKNTQYF.

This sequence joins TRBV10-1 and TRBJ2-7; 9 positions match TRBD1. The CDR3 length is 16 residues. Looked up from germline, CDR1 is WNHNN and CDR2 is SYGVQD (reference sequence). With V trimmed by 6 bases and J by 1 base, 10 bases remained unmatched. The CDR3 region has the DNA TGCGCCAGCAGATCCGCCCGGGACAGGGATTCCTACGAGCAGTACTTC. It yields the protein CASRSARDRDSYEQYF.

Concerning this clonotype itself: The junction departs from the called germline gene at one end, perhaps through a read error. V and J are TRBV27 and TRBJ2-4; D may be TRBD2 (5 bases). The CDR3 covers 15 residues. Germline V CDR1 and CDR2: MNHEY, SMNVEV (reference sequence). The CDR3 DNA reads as TGTGCCAGCAGTTCGTGGGAGAGAGAACCAGACACTCAGTATTTC. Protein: CASSSWEREPDTQYF.